This passage covers 28 T cell receptor beta chains from one sample sequenced in a study of cytomegalovirus exposure and HLA in healthy donors. The table came from immunoSEQ multiplex PCR; TCRdb's copy has only in-frame clones and leaves some out. The profile shows 250,000 or so clones, about 87% of them singletons. The specimen was PBMCs. The receptors originated from a man aged 18-30 years in good health and CMV-seronegative.

The chain recombines TRBV7-2 with TRBJ2-1; TRBD2 aligns across 14 bases. Germline CDR1 and CDR2: SGHTA and FQGNSA. V shed 6 bases, J shed 8 bases, and the junction held 6 bases outside the gene matches. There are 15 residues in the CDR3. CDR3 nucleotides: TGTGCCAGCAGGCTGACTAGCGGGGGGGCCTATGAGCAGTTCTTC. It yields the protein CASRLTSGGAYEQFF.

The rearrangement links TRBV29-1 to TRBJ2-1; 8 bases are a match to TRBD2. Germline V gene lookup returns CDR1 SQVTM and CDR2 ANQGSEA. This CDR3 has 17 amino acids. V lost 4 bases and J lost 0; bases outside the gene matches: 11. CDR3 region: CSVGYLAGFSSYNEQFF. CDR3 DNA sequence: TGCAGCGTTGGGTACCTAGCGGGCTTTAGCTCCTACAATGAGCAGTTCTTC.

The V and J genes are TRBV23-1 and TRBJ2-1; 7 bases map to TRBD1. TRBV23-1 is an ORF, with its function uncertain. The CDR3 has 13 amino acids. The trim removed 3 bases at V and 10 bases at J, leaving 6 bases unmatched. The CDR3 sequence is CASSHHRGCEQFF. DNA of the CDR3: TGCGCCAGCAGTCATCACAGGGGTTGCGAGCAGTTCTTC.

The rearrangement joins TRBV6-5 to TRBJ2-5; D is unclear. V was pared by 5 bases and J by 5 bases, with 12 bases between. CDR1 is MNHEY, CDR2 SVGAGI, per germline. The CDR3 loop spans 13 amino acids. CDR3 bases: TGTGCCAGCAGTAGAAGTCGGAGTGAGACCCAGTACTTC. Translated: CASSRSRSETQYF.

The chain carries TRBV9 and TRBJ2-2; D gene ambiguous. The germline V gene has CDR1 SGDLS and CDR2 YYNGEE. This CDR3 has 12 amino acids. Trimming stripped 3 bases from V and 7 bases from J, with 7 bases between. The CDR3 DNA is TGTGCCAGCAGCGCCCTAGGCGGGGAGCTGTTTTTT. Its protein product is CASSALGGELFF.

This rearrangement joins TRBV6-5 to TRBJ1-2, with D unresolved. V gave up 6 bases and J gave up 4 bases, with 6 bases separating them. The CDR3 loop spans 11 amino acids. Germline CDR1 is MNHEY and CDR2 is SVGAGI. The CDR3 DNA reads TGTGCCAGCAGATCCCTCTATGGCTACACCTTC. This gives the protein CASRSLYGYTF.

This chain joins TRBV4-1 and TRBJ2-1; 8 bases align to TRBD2. This CDR3 comprises 17 residues. Germline lookup yields CDR1 MGHRA and CDR2 YSYEKL. After removal of 0 bases from V and 0 bases from J, the junction contained 4 bases not matched to a gene. CDR3 DNA: TGCGCCAGCAGCCAAGAGAAGCGGGGGTCCTCCTACAATGAGCAGTTCTTC. Protein product: CASSQEKRGSSYNEQFF.

The chain employs TRBV5-1 and TRBJ1-2, with TRBD1 matching over 8 bases. Trimming cost V 2 bases and J 6 bases; bases outside gene matches: 3. Germline CDR1 and CDR2: SGHRS and YFSETQ. CDR3 length equals 13 residues. The DNA of the CDR3 is TGCGCCAGCAGCTTTGACAGGGGACATGGCTACACCTTC. Translated: CASSFDRGHGYTF.

V and J are TRBV9 and TRBJ2-1, with D perhaps TRBD2 (6 bases). This CDR3 contains 16 residues. Trimming pared 0 bases from V and 0 bases from J, leaving 10 bases between. Looked up from germline, CDR1 is SGDLS and CDR2 is YYNGEE. The CDR3 DNA reads TGTGCCAGCAGCGTAGGGTTAGCGGACTCCTACAATGAGCAGTTCTTC. Its protein product is CASSVGLADSYNEQFF.

The CDR3 nucleotides are TGCGCCAGCAGCCAAGTCGGGTCGGCCGGGGAGCTGTTTTTT. Translation gives CASSQVGSAGELFF. The chain has TRBV4-3 and TRBJ2-2; D is ambiguous. CDR3 length: 14 amino acids. V dropped 1 base and J dropped 6 bases, with 9 bases sitting between them. CDR1 and CDR2 from the germline V gene are LGHNA and YSLEER.

Only one count was recorded for this clone. The chain is built from TRBV27 and TRBJ2-3; TRBD1 agrees at 8 bases. The junction had 11 bases not matched to a gene; V was cut back by 5 bases and J by 4 bases. CDR1 and CDR2 from the germline V gene are MNHEY and SMNVEV (reference sequence). This CDR3 region has 16 residues. The chain's CDR3 is CASSTLGQGIPDTQYF. CDR3 nucleotide sequence: TGTGCCAGCAGTACCCTCGGACAGGGAATCCCAGATACGCAGTATTTT.

V is TRBV11-1 and J is TRBJ1-1; no reliable D call. Germline V CDR1 and CDR2: SGHAT, FQDESV (reference sequence). V shed 5 bases and J shed 0 bases, with 4 bases lying between them. The CDR3 has 12 amino acids. For the CDR3, the DNA is TGTGCCAGCAGCCCGTTGAACACTGAAGCTTTCTTT. It codes for CASSPLNTEAFF.

This clone was seen only once. The rearrangement links TRBV5-1 to TRBJ1-1; the D gene is possibly TRBD1 (6 bases). The CDR3 is 14 amino acids. Trimming cost V 4 bases and J 3 bases, with 13 bases left between them. Germline CDR1 is SGHRS and CDR2 is YFSETQ. CDR3 in amino acids: CASSPAGGYTEAFF. In DNA, the CDR3 is TGCGCCAGCAGCCCCGCGGGGGGCTACACTGAAGCTTTCTTT.

The chain is built from TRBV29-1 and TRBJ2-7; TRBD1 agrees at 9 bases. Germline CDR1 SQVTM, CDR2 ANQGSEA. The junction had 7 bases not matched to a gene; V was cut back by 7 bases and J by 6 bases. The CDR3 contains 12 residues. The CDR3 protein is CSAGDRDGEQYF. Here the CDR3 DNA reads TGCAGCGCCGGGGACAGGGATGGCGAGCAGTACTTC.

The chain is built from TRBV29-1 and TRBJ2-1; 7 bases map to TRBD2. Germline loops: CDR1 SQVTM, CDR2 ANQGSEA. The CDR3 is 14 residues long. The CDR3 is CSHLWAGDYNEQFF. The DNA of the CDR3 is TGCAGTCACTTATGGGCGGGAGACTACAATGAGCAGTTCTTC.

The genes are TRBV19 and TRBJ2-5, with 10 bases that match TRBD1. Unmatched junction bases numbered 7, after V lost 4 bases and J lost 5 bases. CDR3 length: 15 amino acids. CDR1 and CDR2 from the germline V gene are LNHDA and SQIVND (reference sequence). DNA for the CDR3: TGTGCCAGTAGTAAGTGGGACAGGGGCCTGGAGACCCAGTACTTC. Translating gives CASSKWDRGLETQYF. Based on the CDR3 plus reference TRBV19 and TRBJ2-5, the full variable domain is DGGITQSPKYLFRKEGQNVTLSCEQNLNHDAMYWYRQDPGQGLRLIYYSQIVNDFQKGDIAEGYSVSREKKESFPLTVTSAQKNPTAFYLCASSKWDRGLETQYFGPGTRLLVL.

The chain recombines TRBV10-3 with TRBJ1-4, with 10 bases aligning to TRBD1. The CDR3 loop spans 16 amino acids. Germline V gene sequence: CDR1 ENHRY, CDR2 SYGVKD. With 10 bases clipped from V and 8 bases from J, the junction kept 16 bases outside the gene matches. CDR3 DNA sequence: TGTGCCACCGGGACAGGGGATTCGGTAAAGGGCGAAAAACTGTTTTTT. Its translation: CATGTGDSVKGEKLFF.

The chain links TRBV4-2 to TRBJ2-7, with 12 bases lining up with TRBD1. Per germline, CDR1 LGHNA and CDR2 YNFKEQ. The CDR3 loop spans 17 amino acids. V gave up 4 bases and J gave up 0 bases; unmatched junction bases: 7. CDR3 bases: TGTGCCAGCAGCCCCTCCGGGACAGGGGGCGCCTCCTACGAGCAGTACTTC. Protein: CASSPSGTGGASYEQYF.

V and J are TRBV4-3 and TRBJ2-1; 9 positions agree with TRBD2. V gave up 0 bases and J gave up 7 bases; unmatched junction bases: 4. Germline V gives CDR1 LGHNA, CDR2 YSLEER. The CDR3 is 15 amino acids. CDR3 sequence: CASSQEGTSWNEQFF. The CDR3 nucleotides read TGCGCCAGCAGCCAAGAGGGGACTAGCTGGAATGAGCAGTTCTTC.

The V and J genes are TRBV5-1 and TRBJ1-2; D gene uncertain. V lost 8 bases and J 3 bases, leaving 20 bases between the germline ends. Germline V CDR1 and CDR2: SGHRS, YFSETQ. The CDR3 extends over 15 amino acids. The CDR3 is CARVRKRIYHYGYTF. DNA of the CDR3: TGCGCCAGGGTGAGGAAGAGGATTTATCACTATGGCTACACCTTC.

The chain combines TRBV7-3 with TRBJ2-1; 7 nucleotides line up with TRBD2. Trimming took 5 bases from V and 10 from J; bases not matched to a gene: 14. CDR1 is SGHTA, CDR2 FQGTGA, per germline. The CDR3 extends over 15 amino acids. CDR3 bases: TGTGCCAGCAGCCCACAACTGACAGCGGGATTCGAGCAGTTCTTC. This sequence encodes CASSPQLTAGFEQFF.

This rearrangement joins TRBV5-4 to TRBJ2-7, with 11 bases aligning to TRBD1. The CDR3 runs to 16 residues. Per the germline V gene, CDR1 is SGHNT and CDR2 is YYREEE (reference sequence). V trimming: 4 bases; J trimming: 4 bases; junction bases outside the gene matches: 10. CDR3: CASSTGQGANPYEQYF. The DNA for the CDR3 is TGTGCCAGCAGCACCGGACAGGGGGCGAACCCTTACGAGCAGTACTTC.

The chain links TRBV6-4 to TRBJ1-2, with 8 bases that match TRBD1. This CDR3 spans 12 amino acids. Germline V gene lookup returns CDR1 MRHNA and CDR2 SNTAGT. J lost 8 bases, V lost 6 bases, and 5 bases had no gene match. The CDR3: CASRGQGGGYTF. CDR3 nucleotides: TGTGCCAGCAGAGGACAGGGTGGAGGCTACACCTTC.

This clone was recorded once. This chain joins TRBV4-3 and TRBJ2-7, with D perhaps TRBD1 (6 bases). V was trimmed by 0 bases and J by 3 bases, leaving 18 bases between them. Germline V gene lookup returns CDR1 LGHNA and CDR2 YSLEER. This CDR3 is built from 17 residues. This CDR3 reads CASSQDPKGEKGYEQYF. The CDR3 nucleotides are TGCGCCAGCAGCCAAGATCCAAAGGGGGAGAAAGGCTACGAGCAGTACTTC.

The V gene is TRBV6-7, the J gene TRBJ1-6; D remains unclear. TRBV6-7 is labeled an ORF, and its function is uncertain. The V end lost 7 bases, the J end lost 3 bases, and 19 bases lay between the germline ends. This CDR3 comprises 17 residues. The CDR3 DNA is TGTGCCAGCACCTTTGCCGCACGGGTACTCTATAATTCACCCCTCCACTTT. Its protein is CASTFAARVLYNSPLHF.

There are a few counts of this clone. The rearrangement joins TRBV29-1 to TRBJ1-2; unclear D gene. Germline lookup yields CDR1 SQVTM and CDR2 ANQGSEA. CDR3 length: 12 residues. V gave up 4 bases and J gave up 7 bases, with 13 bases separating them. DNA for the CDR3: TGCAGCGTTGTTTCGGGAGTGAGTGGCTACACCTTC. It specifies CSVVSGVSGYTF.

The chain combines TRBV18 with TRBJ2-7; D is uncertain. Trimming pared 5 bases from V and 3 bases from J, leaving 8 bases between. CDR3 length equals 12 residues. Germline V gene sequence: CDR1 KGHSH, CDR2 LQKENI. The CDR3: CASSKTGYEQYF. CDR3 nucleotide sequence: TGTGCCAGCTCAAAGACGGGCTACGAGCAGTACTTC. The full variable domain, in which reference TRBV18 and TRBJ2-7 provide the parts outside the CDR3, is NAGVMQNPRHLVRRRGQEARLRCSPMKGHSHVYWYRQLPEEGLKFMVYLQKENIIDESGMPKERFSAEFPKEGPSILRIQQVVRGDSAAYFCASSKTGYEQYFGPGTRLTVT.

This sequence joins TRBV15 and TRBJ2-3; D is ambiguous. The CDR3 runs 15 residues. The ends were cut back, 2 bases at V and 2 bases at J, with 11 bases in the middle. The germline CDR1 and CDR2 sequences are LNHNV and YYDKDF (reference sequence). Here the CDR3 DNA reads TGTGCCACCAGCAGACCCGACACCCTCACAGATACGCAGTATTTT. It is translated as CATSRPDTLTDTQYF.